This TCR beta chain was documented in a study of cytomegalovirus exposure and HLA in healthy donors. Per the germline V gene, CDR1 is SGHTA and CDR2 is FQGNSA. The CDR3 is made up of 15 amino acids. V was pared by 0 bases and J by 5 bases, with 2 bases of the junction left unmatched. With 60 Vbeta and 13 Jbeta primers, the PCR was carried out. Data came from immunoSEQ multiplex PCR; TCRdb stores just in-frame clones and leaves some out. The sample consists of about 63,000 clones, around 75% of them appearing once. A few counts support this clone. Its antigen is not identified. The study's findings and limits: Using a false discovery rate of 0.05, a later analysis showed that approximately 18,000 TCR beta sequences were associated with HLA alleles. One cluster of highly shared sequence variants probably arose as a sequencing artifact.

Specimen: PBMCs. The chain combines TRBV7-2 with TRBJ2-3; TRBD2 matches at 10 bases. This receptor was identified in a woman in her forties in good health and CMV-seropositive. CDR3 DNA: TGTGCCAGCAGCTTAGCGAGCGGGGGGGGAGATACGCAGTATTTT. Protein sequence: CASSLASGGGDTQYF.